In this sample, the clone carrying this T cell receptor (beta chain) turned up once. PCR primers comprised 60 Vbeta and 13 Jbeta primers. Repertoires were generated with immunoSEQ multiplex PCR, while TCRdb's copy carries only in-frame clones and drops some. Here the sample spans about 160,000 clones, 77% being singletons. This sample stems from a study of cytomegalovirus exposure and HLA in healthy donors. Germline lookup yields CDR1 SNHLY and CDR2 FYNNEI. V was shortened by 7 bases and J by 2 bases, with 14 bases between the two germline ends. This CDR3 contains 14 residues. Input material: PBMCs. This TCR was recovered from a woman aged 40 to 50 in good health and CMV-seropositive. The chain couples TRBV2 to TRBJ1-1; no definite D call. CDR3 nucleotides: TGTGCCAGCACCCCCGGTAACAGCAACACTGAAGCTTTCTTT. Amino acid sequence: CASTPGNSNTEAFF.